This T cell receptor (beta chain) came from a study of blood T cell repertoires in COVID-19. Looking at the study overall: Acute-phase and convalescent COVID-19 samples originated in the United States, Italy and Spain. T cells, B-cell-depleted T cells, or PBMCs supplied cDNA or gDNA.

Original handling: By means of reference gene primer amplification, nucleated cell counts were estimated. TCRdb's table, derived via immunoSEQ multiplex PCR, lists solely in-frame clones and lacks some. The D gene and trimming were derived from the DNA, and the V and J assignments and clone size from that table. The sample lists roughly 250,000 clones; around 79% were seen once. The CDR3 sequence is 16 residues long. V was shortened by 1 base and J by 2 bases, with 13 bases between the two germline ends. Germline assignment: CDR1 SGHDN and CDR2 FVKESK. The sequencing sample was made of peripheral blood. The receptor's source is a woman aged 80 or over with acute or convalescent COVID-19. The chain joins TRBV14 to TRBJ2-3; no clear D. Here the CDR3 reads CASSQVVGSNTDTQYF. Written as DNA, the CDR3 is TGTGCCAGCAGCCAAGTTGTGGGCTCCAACACAGATACGCAGTATTTT.